One sample yielded the 19 T cell receptor beta chains listed below, sequenced in a study of blood T cell repertoires in COVID-19. The assay was immunoSEQ multiplex PCR, and TCRdb's table has in-frame clones only and misses some. The data show around 440,000 clones, with 88% seen just once and approximately 12% held by the top ten. Sequenced: peripheral blood. The source is a woman in her forties or fifties with COVID-19, enrolled during active disease.

CDR3 protein: CASSGGGQGAYEQYF. CDR3 nucleotides: TGTGCCAGCAGCGGCGGAGGGCAGGGGGCCTACGAGCAGTACTTC. The V call is TRBV9, the J call TRBJ2-7, with D possibly matching TRBD1 (7 bases). The CDR3 runs 15 residues. CDR1 and CDR2 from the germline V gene are SGDLS and YYNGEE. The ends were cut back, 3 bases at V and 2 bases at J, with 15 bases in the middle.

This sequence joins TRBV11-2 and TRBJ1-5; D remains unclear. With 5 bases removed from V and 9 bases from J, the gap between germline ends came to 14 bases. The CDR3 consists of 13 residues. Germline V gene data show CDR1 as SGHAT and CDR2 as FQNNGV. The CDR3 is CASSPGFAGPQHF. Here the CDR3 DNA reads TGTGCCAGCAGCCCGGGTTTTGCGGGGCCCCAGCATTTT.

This clone was recorded once. The rearrangement uses TRBV2 and TRBJ2-3, with D perhaps matching TRBD2 (6 bases). This CDR3 region has 18 residues. V was pared by 0 bases and J by 1 base, with 17 bases between. Germline V gives CDR1 SNHLY, CDR2 FYNNEI. DNA of the CDR3: TGTGCCAGCAGTGAAGCGGGGAGGACGATCGGTGGCACAGATACGCAGTATTTT. It yields the protein CASSEAGRTIGGTDTQYF.

This chain uses TRBV18 with TRBJ2-7; 15 bases match TRBD2. Germline values: CDR1 KGHSH, CDR2 LQKENI. This CDR3 region has 17 residues. Trimming removed 0 bases from V and 10 bases from J; junction bases left unmatched: 10. The CDR3 sequence: CASSPPGLAGGLAEQYF. The CDR3 DNA is TGTGCCAGCTCACCACCGGGACTAGCGGGGGGATTAGCCGAACAGTACTTC.

This sequence joins TRBV28 and TRBJ2-7; maybe TRBD1 (6 bases). Trimming cost V 5 bases and J 3 bases, with 14 bases left between them. The CDR3 sequence is 14 residues long. The germline V gene encodes CDR1 MDHEN and CDR2 SYDVKM. The CDR3 region has the DNA TGTGCCAGCAGTCCCGCTAAACAGGGCTACGAGCAGTACTTC. It yields the protein CASSPAKQGYEQYF.

In this sample, this clone turned up a few times. The J gene is TRBJ2-7, the V gene TRBV6-2 or TRBV6-3, with 15 bases fitting TRBD2. With 2 bases clipped from V and 4 bases from J, the junction kept 0 bases outside the gene matches. Germline V CDR1 and CDR2: MNHEY, SVGEGT. This CDR3 has 15 residues. CDR3 nucleotide sequence: TGTGCCAGCAGTTACGGGACTAGCGGGGGGTACGAGCAGTACTTC. Residues: CASSYGTSGGYEQYF.

This clone was seen only a few times. The V call is TRBV9, the J call TRBJ1-1; D not certain. CDR3 length equals 12 residues. Germline CDR1 reads SGDLS; CDR2 reads YYNGEE. With 2 bases removed from V and 6 bases from J, the gap between germline ends came to 8 bases. The CDR3 sequence is CASSVEQSEAFF. In nucleotides, the CDR3 is TGTGCCAGCAGCGTGGAGCAGTCTGAAGCTTTCTTT.

CDR3 region: CASSGLAGGGWNEQFF. CDR3 DNA sequence: TGTGCCAGCAGTGGACTAGCGGGGGGTGGGTGGAATGAGCAGTTCTTC. The rearrangement links TRBV6-1 to TRBJ2-1; the match to TRBD2 covers 13 bases. V gave up 4 bases and J gave up 7 bases; unmatched junction bases: 7. CDR1 and CDR2 from the germline V gene are MNHNS and SASEGT. This CDR3 is 16 amino acids long.

This sequence joins TRBV11-2 and TRBJ2-1; the D gene is possibly TRBD1 (6 bases). The CDR3 runs to 15 residues. Germline V gene lookup returns CDR1 SGHAT and CDR2 FQNNGV. Trimming removed 4 bases from V and 0 bases from J, with 10 bases in between. This CDR3 is CASSSTGSSYNEQFF. The CDR3 DNA reads TGTGCCAGCAGCTCAACAGGGTCCTCCTACAATGAGCAGTTCTTC.

The chain employs TRBV18 and TRBJ1-1, with D possibly being TRBD1 (6 bases). Germline V lookup: CDR1 KGHSH, CDR2 LQKENI. This CDR3 region has 15 residues. The germline V and J ends were trimmed by 3 bases and 1 base, with 12 bases remaining between them. CDR3 DNA sequence: TGTGCCAGCTCACCTAAGGCAGGGGCGAACACTGAAGCTTTCTTT. Translating gives CASSPKAGANTEAFF.

This chain joins TRBV13 and TRBJ1-3; D remains unclear. CDR3 size: 13 residues. Germline V CDR1 and CDR2: PRHDT, FYEKMQ (reference sequence). Trimming left V 5 bases short and J 0 bases short, with 5 bases between. The CDR3 sequence: CASSPYSGNTIYF. The CDR3 nucleotides read TGTGCCAGCAGCCCGTACTCTGGAAACACCATATATTTT. The full variable domain, in which reference TRBV13 and TRBJ1-3 provide the parts outside the CDR3, is AAGVIQSPRHLIKEKRETATLKCYPIPRHDTVYWYQQGPGQDPQFLISFYEKMQSDKGSIPDRFSAQQFSDYHSELNMSSLELGDSALYFCASSPYSGNTIYFGEGSWLTVV.

This rearrangement joins TRBV6-5 to TRBJ1-5, with 10 nucleotides matching TRBD1. This CDR3 is built from 14 residues. The V gene's germline CDR1 is MNHEY and CDR2 SVGAGI. Trimming took 6 bases from V and 7 from J; bases not matched to a gene: 6. The CDR3 protein is CASRAGTGVQPQHF. CDR3 nucleotides: TGTGCCAGCAGGGCAGGGACAGGGGTCCAGCCCCAGCATTTT.

This chain uses TRBV29-1 with TRBJ2-3, with a possible D match to TRBD1 (6 bases). The germline V gene encodes CDR1 SQVTM and CDR2 ANQGSEA. Trimming cost V 7 bases and J 3 bases, with 11 bases left between them. The CDR3 has 12 amino acids. CDR3 in DNA: TGCAGCGCACAACAGGGAACAGATACGCAGTATTTT. This sequence encodes CSAQQGTDTQYF.

This sequence joins TRBV29-1 and TRBJ2-3, with D maybe TRBD1 (6 bases). The V gene's germline CDR1 is SQVTM and CDR2 ANQGSEA. The CDR3 contains 15 residues. V was cut by 5 bases and J by 4 bases, with 19 bases left in between. CDR3 bases: TGCAGCGTTCAGCGTCAACAGGGTACCGCAGATACGCAGTATTTT. It yields the protein CSVQRQQGTADTQYF.

This chain links TRBV21-1 with TRBJ2-7; no check of the table's D call, TRBD2, against the DNA was made. TRBV21-1 is a pseudogene. The CDR3 has 13 amino acids. CDR3 sequence: CASSSASVYEQYF. CDR3 DNA: TGTGCCAGCAGCTCGGCTAGCGTCTACGAGCAGTACTTC.

Details on this clone: The sample holds other DNA sequences that translate to the same CDR3. J is TRBJ2-3 and V is TRBV3-1 (or the pseudogene TRBV3-2), with a weak D call TRBD1 (6 bases). V gave up 1 base and J gave up 6 bases, with 14 bases separating them. This CDR3 is 15 amino acids long. Germline CDR1 LGHDT, CDR2 YNNKEL (reference sequence). CDR3 region: CASSQGRGGTDTQYF. The CDR3 DNA is TGTGCCAGCAGCCAAGGGCGAGGGGGTACTGATACGCAGTATTTT.

The J gene is TRBJ1-6, the V gene TRBV6-5; 8 nucleotides agree with TRBD1. V lost 4 bases and J lost 7; bases outside the gene matches: 6. Germline V CDR1 and CDR2: MNHEY, SVGAGI. The CDR3 is made up of 15 amino acids. The CDR3 nucleotides read TGTGCCAGCAGTTCCTCGGACAGGGTCAATTCACCCCTCCACTTT. Protein: CASSSSDRVNSPLHF.

The chain recombines TRBV9 with TRBJ2-1, with 7 bases fitting TRBD2. CDR3 length equals 15 residues. With V trimmed by 4 bases and J by 7 bases, 11 bases remained unmatched. Germline CDR1 reads SGDLS; CDR2 reads YYNGEE. CDR3 residues: CASSPQWGAGNEQFF. In nucleotides, the CDR3 is TGTGCCAGCAGCCCCCAGTGGGGAGCGGGGAATGAGCAGTTCTTC.

Points on this clone: Distinct nucleotide sequences in the sample also encode this CDR3. The chain carries TRBV15 and TRBJ2-7; TRBD2 might be the D (6 bases). The germline CDR1 and CDR2 sequences are LNHNV and YYDKDF (reference sequence). V was shortened by 0 bases and J by 7 bases, with 19 bases between the two germline ends. The CDR3 is made up of 16 amino acids. In nucleotides, the CDR3 is TGTGCCACCAGCAGAGATGGGGGGACTCCCTTCCCGGAGCAGTACTTC. Translated: CATSRDGGTPFPEQYF. The whole variable domain, remainder taken from reference TRBV15 and TRBJ2-7, is DAMVIQNPRYQVTQFGKPVTLSCSQTLNHNVMYWYQQKSSQAPKLLFHYYDKDFNNEADTPDNFQSRRPNTSFCFLDIRSPGLGDTAMYLCATSRDGGTPFPEQYFGPGTRLTVT.